This T cell receptor (beta chain) was documented in a study of blood T cell repertoires in COVID-19. Overall study: PBMCs, B-cell-depleted T cells, or T cells provided the cDNA or gDNA that made up the material.

This clone was detected only a few times. This CDR3 contains 15 residues. V shed 1 base, J shed 8 bases, and the junction held 6 bases outside the gene matches. Germline V gene sequence: CDR1 LGHDT, CDR2 YNNKEL (reference sequence). Original analysis: Amplification with reference gene primers provided the estimates of nucleated cell counts. Sequenced by immunoSEQ multiplex PCR; TCRdb stores in-frame clones only, minus some. V, J and clone size are those of that table, while D and trimming were read from the DNA. The table includes about 210,000 clones, roughly 80% detected once. Sequencing input: peripheral blood. The receptor was derived from a woman over 75 with COVID-19, enrolled during active disease. The V gene is TRBV3-1 (or the pseudogene TRBV3-2), the J gene TRBJ2-4; 9 nucleotides match TRBD1. CDR3: CASSQVQGAMHIQYF. The CDR3 DNA follows: TGTGCCAGCAGCCAAGTACAGGGGGCGATGCACATTCAGTACTTC.